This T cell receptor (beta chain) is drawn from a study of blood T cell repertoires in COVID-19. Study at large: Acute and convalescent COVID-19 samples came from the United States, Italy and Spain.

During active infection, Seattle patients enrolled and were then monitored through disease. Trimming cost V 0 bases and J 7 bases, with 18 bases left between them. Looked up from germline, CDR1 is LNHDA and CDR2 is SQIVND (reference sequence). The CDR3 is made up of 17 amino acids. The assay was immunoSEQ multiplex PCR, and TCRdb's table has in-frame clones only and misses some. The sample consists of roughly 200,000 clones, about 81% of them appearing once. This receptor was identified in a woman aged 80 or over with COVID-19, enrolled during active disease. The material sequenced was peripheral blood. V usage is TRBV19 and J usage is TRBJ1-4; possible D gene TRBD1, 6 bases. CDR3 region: CASSIEGTTGLLEKLFF. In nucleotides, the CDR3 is TGTGCCAGTAGTATAGAAGGCACGACAGGCCTCCTTGAAAAACTGTTTTTT.